This T cell receptor (beta chain) was captured by sequencing in a study of radiation and T cells in renal cell carcinoma. As to this clone: What it binds is not known.

As for time point: blood 2 weeks post-SBRT. The treatment: 15 Gy SBRT to primary tumor, nephrectomy 4 weeks later. Blood was sampled at baseline, 2 weeks and 4 weeks after SBRT. Clear cell pathology was present in this patient's renal cell carcinoma. The study's findings and limits: Top tumor clonotypes rose in blood 2 weeks post-radiation, then contracted.

Some clones are missing from TCRdb's copy, which holds only in-frame ones; the method was immunoSEQ multiplex PCR. The sample records some 130,000 clones, 75% to 90% being singletons. This sequence was found in a woman between 55 and 75 years old with renal cell carcinoma. The specimen was blood, collected from a patient whose treatment included radiotherapy and nephrectomy.

CDR3 in DNA: TGCGCCAGCAGCCAAGATCGAAGCTATCCTAACTATGGCTACACCTTC. This gives the protein CASSQDRSYPNYGYTF. The chain combines TRBV4-1 with TRBJ1-2; D is undetermined. V shed 0 bases and J shed 0 bases, with 11 bases lying between them. Germline values: CDR1 MGHRA, CDR2 YSYEKL. This CDR3 spans 16 amino acids.